This T cell receptor (beta chain) was observed in a study of blood T cell repertoires in COVID-19. Study as a whole: Donors in the United States, Italy and Spain gave samples during acute or convalescent COVID-19. T cells, B-cell-depleted T cells, or PBMCs supplied cDNA or gDNA.

Looked up from germline, CDR1 is LNHDA and CDR2 is SQIVND (reference sequence). This CDR3 has 14 residues. The V gene lost 3 bases and the J gene lost 4 bases, with 12 bases spanning the gap. Authors' analysis steps: Estimation of nucleated cell counts relied on the amplification of reference gene primers. Assay used: immunoSEQ multiplex PCR; TCRdb lists only in-frame clones, some missing. V and J calls and clone size are as listed in that table; D and trimming were resolved from the DNA. Of 140,000 or so clones in the sample, roughly 83% were seen once. This receptor was obtained from an elderly woman with acute or convalescent COVID-19. The sample consisted of peripheral blood. The V gene is TRBV19, the J gene TRBJ1-2, with D possibly TRBD1 on 6 matching bases. CDR3 DNA sequence: TGTGCCAGTAGTATTTCAGGGGCCGCCTATGGCTACACCTTC. This translates into CASSISGAAYGYTF.